In this sample, the clone carrying this T cell receptor (beta chain) turned up a few times. The repertoire was sequenced with immunoSEQ multiplex PCR; TCRdb's copy has only in-frame clones and lacks some. The sample has tens of thousands of clones, 85% to 90% seen once. This sample was taken from a study of OX40 agonist ivuxolimab in advanced cancers. Overall study: Cancers in dose escalation were hepatocellular, melanoma, renal cell and head and neck.

CDR1 and CDR2 from the germline V gene are LNHNV and YYDKDF (reference sequence). V lost 6 bases to trimming and J lost 5 bases, with 17 bases between them. The CDR3 covers 15 residues. The chain joins TRBV15 to TRBJ2-1; maybe TRBD2 (5 bases). The receptor's source is an adult with an advanced solid tumor such as melanoma, head and neck, liver or kidney cancer. The material was CD4+ or CD8+ T cells sorted from blood, obtained in a trial of the OX40 agonist ivuxolimab. The CDR3 region is CATSRAAGTNNEQFF. CDR3 bases: TGTGCCACCAGTCGAGCGGCAGGTACGAACAATGAGCAGTTCTTC.